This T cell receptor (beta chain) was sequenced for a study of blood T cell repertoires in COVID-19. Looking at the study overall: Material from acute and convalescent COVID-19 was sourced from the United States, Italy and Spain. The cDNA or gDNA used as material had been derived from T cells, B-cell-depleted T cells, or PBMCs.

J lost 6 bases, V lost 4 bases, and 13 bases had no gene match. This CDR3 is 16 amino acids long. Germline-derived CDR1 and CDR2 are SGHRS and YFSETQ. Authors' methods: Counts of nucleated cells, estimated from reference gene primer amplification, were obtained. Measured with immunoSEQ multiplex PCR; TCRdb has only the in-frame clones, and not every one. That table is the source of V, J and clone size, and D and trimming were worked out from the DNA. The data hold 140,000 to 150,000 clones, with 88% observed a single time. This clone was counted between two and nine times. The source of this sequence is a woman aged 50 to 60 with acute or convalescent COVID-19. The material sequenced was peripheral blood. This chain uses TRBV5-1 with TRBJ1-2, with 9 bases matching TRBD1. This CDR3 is CASSRDRGNDLNGYTF. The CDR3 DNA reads TGCGCCAGCAGCCGCGACAGGGGGAATGATTTGAATGGCTACACCTTC.